This T cell receptor (beta chain) was sequenced for a study of control samples from healthy donors and cancer patients. J was trimmed by 2 bases and V by 6 bases; bases with no gene match: 9. In germline, CDR1 is MNHEY, CDR2 SMNVEV (reference sequence). This CDR3 is built from 18 residues. This clone was seen more than once but under ten times. The sample carries other DNA sequences with the same CDR3. Sequencing was performed with immunoSEQ multiplex PCR; in TCRdb, only in-frame clones are kept and a portion is missing. The sample lists around 140,000 clones; approximately 91% were seen once. This TCR was recovered from a man aged 30 to 45 in good health. The specimen was blood. The chain combines TRBV27 with TRBJ2-3, with 15 bases matching TRBD2. CDR3 protein: CASSQTGTSGGTTDTQYF. CDR3 in DNA: TGTGCCAGCAGCCAAACCGGGACTAGCGGGGGGACCACAGATACGCAGTATTTT.